One T cell receptor beta chain is described in this entry. Its target is not known. Some clones are missing from TCRdb's copy, which holds only in-frame ones; the method was immunoSEQ multiplex PCR. The sample yields approximately 130,000 clones, around 86% seen once. These data are taken from a study of T cell responses to AZD1222 COVID-19 vaccine. The V gene lost 2 bases and the J gene lost 5 bases, with 12 bases spanning the gap. The germline V gene has CDR1 KGHSH and CDR2 LQKENI. This CDR3 spans 15 amino acids. Study results and caveats: The study identified only five to seven AZD1222 recipients as seropositive at baseline.

The sequencing used peripheral blood, collected 28 days after the second AZD1222 dose. The sequence derives from an adult who received the AZD1222 COVID-19 vaccine. The gene calls are TRBV18 and TRBJ2-2; perhaps TRBD1 as D (6 bases). This CDR3 is CASSPLQGLTGELFF. CDR3 coding DNA: TGTGCCAGCTCACCATTACAGGGTCTGACCGGGGAGCTGTTTTTT.